This TCR beta chain was profiled in a study of T-cell reconstitution after alpha-beta-depleted transplantation in children. This clonotype was detected many times. Germline V gives CDR1 GTSNPN, CDR2 SVGIG (reference sequence). V shed 4 bases and J 0 bases; nucleotides not matched to a gene: 6. This CDR3 comprises 14 residues. TCRbeta library construction was performed incorporating unique molecular identifiers. TCRdb re-called the PCR reads through MiXCR, storing one row per CDR3 protein. Of approximately 290,000 distinct CDR3 sequences detected, 11% appear once; the ten largest clones hold roughly a quarter.

The rearrangement joins TRBV30 to TRBJ2-7; 7 bases agree with TRBD2. The source is a male patient aged 2 to 9 who had a stem cell transplant for chronic granulomatous disease, so the T cells may come from the graft donor. This material consisted of peripheral blood, taken 180 days after TCRalphabeta/CD19-depleted stem cell transplant. The CDR3 bases are TGTGCCTGGACCGGGGGGTGGGGCTCCTACGAGCAGTACTTC. Its translation is CAWTGGWGSYEQYF.